The clone carrying this TCR beta chain has ten or more counts. No antigen is known for it. The entry originates in a study of T-cell reconstitution after alpha-beta-depleted transplantation in children. Whole-study results and caveats: The origin of high day-60 TCRbeta diversity in some patients lay in surviving recipient T cells and thymic progenitors. T cells produced anew were the main source of T-cell counts and diversity one year after transplant. Expanded clones from the graft, numbering several hundred, reportedly supplied alpha-beta T cells about two months after transplant.

For TCRbeta, the library was prepared with unique molecular identifiers. TCRdb re-called the PCR reads with MiXCR, one entry per CDR3 protein. The sample records about 190,000 distinct CDR3 sequences, approximately 12% being singletons. This sample comprised PBMCs, obtained before TCRalphabeta/CD19-depleted stem cell transplant. The TCR was taken from a boy between 2 and 10 years old with acute myeloid leukemia, due to receive a stem cell transplant.

CDR3 DNA sequence: TGTGCCAGCTCACCAGTGAGGGGGGCCTACGAGCAGTACTTC. Translated, it gives CASSPVRGAYEQYF. The chain links TRBV18 to TRBJ2-7, with D possibly being TRBD1 or TRBD2 (6 bases each). Deletions cut 2 bases from V and 2 bases from J, with 10 bases between. CDR1 is KGHSH and CDR2 is LQKENI in the germline V gene. This CDR3 has 14 residues.